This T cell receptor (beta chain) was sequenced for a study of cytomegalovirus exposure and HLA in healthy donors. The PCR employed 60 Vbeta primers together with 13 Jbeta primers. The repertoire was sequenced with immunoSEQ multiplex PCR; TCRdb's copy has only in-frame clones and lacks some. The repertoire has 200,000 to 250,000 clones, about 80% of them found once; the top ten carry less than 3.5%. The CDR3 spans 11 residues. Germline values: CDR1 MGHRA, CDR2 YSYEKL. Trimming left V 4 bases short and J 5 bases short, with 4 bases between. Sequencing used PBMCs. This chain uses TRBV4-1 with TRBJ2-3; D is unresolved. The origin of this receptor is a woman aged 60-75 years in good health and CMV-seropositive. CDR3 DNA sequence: TGCGCCAGCAGCCTCGGAGATACGCAGTATTTT. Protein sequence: CASSLGDTQYF.